The 14 T cell receptor beta chains given below trace back to one sample, sequenced in a study of T cell repertoires in cytomegalovirus infection. One entry per CDR3 protein, called by TCRdb with MiXCR from the reads. The sample lists under 850,000 distinct CDR3 sequences; about 40% were seen once. Sequencing used PBMCs. Every receptor here comes from a human donor in good health (CMV status not recorded). Some clones in this sample may be carry-over from other donors' samples.

This clonotype was seen only a few times. The chain has TRBV19 and TRBJ2-3; no reliable D call. Germline CDR1 LNHDA, CDR2 SQIVND (reference sequence). Trimming removed 4 bases from V and 6 bases from J, with 14 bases in between. There are 14 residues in the CDR3. The CDR3 here is CASSNGLGFDTQYF. The DNA for the CDR3 is TGTGCCAGTAGTAACGGCCTTGGCTTCGATACGCAGTATTTT. Variable domain in full (rest from reference TRBV19 and TRBJ2-3): DGGITQSPKYLFRKEGQNVTLSCEQNLNHDAMYWYRQDPGQGLRLIYYSQIVNDFQKGDIAEGYSVSREKKESFPLTVTSAQKNPTAFYLCASSNGLGFDTQYFGPGTRLTVL.

The gene calls are TRBV6-8 and TRBJ1-1, with 8 bases matching TRBD1. Trimming cost V 5 bases and J 1 base; bases outside gene matches: 18. From germline, CDR1 is MNHGY and CDR2 SAAAGT. This CDR3 has 19 residues. The CDR3 sequence is CASSRGAETGATANTEAFF. The CDR3 region has the DNA TGTGCCAGCAGTAGAGGGGCGGAGACAGGGGCTACCGCGAACACTGAAGCTTTCTTT.

The J gene is TRBJ1-1, the V gene TRBV7-2; tentatively, D is TRBD1 (6 bases). The CDR3 is 17 amino acids. Germline V gene lookup returns CDR1 SGHTA and CDR2 FQGNSA. Trimming cost V 2 bases and J 5 bases, with 21 bases left between them. CDR3 bases: TGTGCCAGCAGCTTATGGGGGGGCGGCGGAAGGAGGACTGAAGCTTTCTTT. Encoded protein: CASSLWGGGGRRTEAFF. Together with reference TRBV7-2 and TRBJ1-1, the CDR3 gives the full variable domain: GAGVSQSPSNKVTEKGKDVELRCDPISGHTALYWYRQSLGQGLEFLIYFQGNSAPDKSGLPSDRFSAERTGGSVSTLTIQRTQQEDSAVYLCASSLWGGGGRRTEAFFGQGTRLTVV.

In regard to this clonotype: Germline and junction disagree at one end, which may indicate a read error. V gene TRBV20-1 combines with J gene TRBJ2-7; 10 bases map to TRBD2. CDR1 is DFQATT and CDR2 is SNEGSKA in the germline V gene (reference sequence). The CDR3 length is 14 residues. The CDR3 region has the DNA TGCAGTTCTAGGGGGCTAGCGGGAGTGAGAGAGCAGTACTTC. Amino acids: CSSRGLAGVREQYF.

This chain uses TRBV13 with TRBJ2-1; no clear D. This CDR3 comprises 19 residues. Trimming pared 6 bases from V and 0 bases from J, leaving 24 bases between. CDR1 is PRHDT, CDR2 FYEKMQ, per germline (reference sequence). This chain's CDR3 is CASRSSRDSRFYSYNEQFF. The CDR3 nucleotides are TGTGCCAGCAGATCAAGTAGGGATAGCCGGTTCTACTCCTACAATGAGCAGTTCTTC.

On this clonotype itself: Since no conserved phenylalanine or tryptophan closes the CDR3, a read error is the likely cause. The chain is built from TRBV4-1 and TRBJ2-1, with 11 nucleotides matching TRBD2. Germline V gene sequence: CDR1 MGHRA, CDR2 YSYEKL. The CDR3 consists of 17 residues. The CDR3 region has the DNA TGTGCCAGCAGCCGGGAATTAGCGGGGGGGAAATCCAATGAGCAGTTCTTA. Translation gives CASSRELAGGKSNEQFL.

The chain combines TRBV5-6 with TRBJ2-5; 7 bases agree with TRBD2. This CDR3 has 18 amino acids. V gave up 7 bases and J gave up 2 bases; unmatched junction bases: 20. Germline CDR1 is SGHDT and CDR2 is YYEEEE. The CDR3 DNA reads TGTGCCAGCGGAAGAGCCGGGGGGTTCTCTAAGGGTCAAGAGACCCAGTACTTC. Amino acids: CASGRAGGFSKGQETQYF.

The rearrangement uses TRBV28 and TRBJ2-3; D is possibly TRBD1 (6 bases). V lost 11 bases, J lost 5 bases, and 17 bases lay in between. Looked up from germline, CDR1 is MDHEN and CDR2 is SYDVKM. This CDR3 has 13 residues. The DNA of the CDR3 is TGTGCCGGTCAACGGGACACCGGAGATACGCAGTATTTT. Translation gives CAGQRDTGDTQYF.

The sample holds a few counts of this clonotype. The gene calls are TRBV28 and TRBJ1-1; D gene uncertain. V shed 3 bases and J shed 7 bases, with 15 bases lying between them. CDR3 length equals 14 residues. Germline CDR1 is MDHEN and CDR2 is SYDVKM. In nucleotides, the CDR3 is TGTGCCAGCAGTTTTGCCCCGAGCGTTATTGAAGCTTTCTTT. This gives the protein CASSFAPSVIEAFF.

The rearrangement uses TRBV28 and TRBJ2-1, with D unclear. The V gene lost 5 bases and the J gene lost 0 bases, with 14 bases spanning the gap. Germline V gene lookup returns CDR1 MDHEN and CDR2 SYDVKM. There are 16 residues in the CDR3. CDR3 region: CASSPPRLSSYNEQFF. CDR3 nucleotides: TGTGCCAGCAGTCCCCCCAGACTGAGCTCCTACAATGAGCAGTTCTTC.

The V gene is TRBV11-2, the J gene TRBJ2-5; 12 positions agree with TRBD2. V dropped 3 bases and J dropped 0; count of bases not matched to a gene: 2. The CDR3 has 16 amino acids. The germline V gene has CDR1 SGHAT and CDR2 FQNNGV. CDR3: CASSLTSGSNQETQYF. DNA of the CDR3: TGTGCCAGCAGCTTGACTAGCGGGAGCAACCAAGAGACCCAGTACTTC.

The CDR3 protein is CASSLDLTSEVREDNEQFF. The CDR3 coding sequence is TGTGCCAGCAGCTTAGATTTGACTAGCGAGGTACGGGAGGACAATGAGCAGTTCTTC. This chain uses TRBV7-8 with TRBJ2-1; TRBD2 agrees at 8 bases. The germline CDR1 and CDR2 sequences are SGHVS and FQNEAQ. The V and J ends lost 1 base and 5 bases, in that order; junction bases with no gene match: 16. There are 19 residues in the CDR3.

Of note for this clonotype: One end of the junction does not line up with germline, which may come from a read error. The chain couples TRBV12-3 or TRBV12-4 to TRBJ1-5; D is unresolved. The CDR3 totals 13 residues. CDR3 sequence: CARRYNNNQPQLF. The CDR3 DNA is TGTGCCCGCCGGTACAACAACAATCAGCCCCAGCTTTTT.

This clonotype was picked up a small number of times. This chain connects TRBV4-1 to TRBJ2-7; no definite D call. Germline lookup yields CDR1 MGHRA and CDR2 YSYEKL. V was trimmed by 0 bases and J by 4 bases, leaving 10 bases between them. This CDR3 contains 14 residues. The CDR3 region is CASSQDWHSYEQYF. CDR3 nucleotides: TGCGCCAGCAGCCAAGATTGGCACTCATACGAGCAGTACTTC.